These 20 T cell receptor beta chains were sequenced from one sample in a study of graft-versus-host responses after intestinal transplantation. Method: immunoSEQ multiplex PCR; TCRdb's copy keeps in-frame clones and lacks some. The sample gives tens of thousands of clones, roughly 91% of which show up once; around 8% is in the top ten. These receptors have no identified antigens. The input for sequencing was unstimulated CD8+ T cells sorted from spleen or lymph node cells, taken before transplant. Receptor source: a human donor who was the organ donor for an intestinal transplant.

The chain links TRBV6-1 to TRBJ2-1; 10 bases match TRBD1. With V trimmed by 4 bases and J by 3 bases, 3 bases remained unmatched. Per the germline V gene, CDR1 is MNHNS and CDR2 is SASEGT. The CDR3 covers 15 residues. The CDR3: CASSGGQGDYNEQFF. The DNA of the CDR3 is TGTGCCAGCAGTGGCGGACAGGGGGACTACAATGAGCAGTTCTTC.

V and J are TRBV29-1 and TRBJ2-7; 10 nucleotides align to TRBD1. Germline CDR1 and CDR2: SQVTM and ANQGSEA. V dropped 6 bases and J dropped 7; count of bases not matched to a gene: 12. The CDR3 length is 14 residues. In nucleotides, the CDR3 is TGCAGCGTGGCTCCCGGGACAGGGGTTGGAGAGCAGTACTTC. Residues: CSVAPGTGVGEQYF.

CDR3 in DNA: TGTGCCACTGCGACAGGGATCACTGAAGCTTTCTTT. Amino acid sequence: CATATGITEAFF. The J gene is TRBJ1-1, the V gene TRBV6-1; 7 bases fit TRBD1. This CDR3 contains 12 residues. V was clipped by 10 bases and J by 4 bases; unmatched bases: 6. Germline CDR1 is MNHNS and CDR2 is SASEGT.

The chain is built from TRBV2 and TRBJ1-5; D uncertain. Per the germline V gene, CDR1 is SNHLY and CDR2 is FYNNEI. V was cut by 2 bases and J by 4 bases, with 3 bases left in between. CDR3 size: 12 residues. The CDR3 bases are TGTGCCAGCAGTGAATGGAATCAGCCCCAGCATTTT. It yields the protein CASSEWNQPQHF.

This rearrangement joins TRBV10-3 to TRBJ1-1, with no clear D. The germline V gene has CDR1 ENHRY and CDR2 SYGVKD. The CDR3 runs 9 residues. The DNA for the CDR3 is TGTGCGCCCTGTTGTGAAGCTTTCTTT. Translated, it gives CAPCCEAFF.

The chain couples TRBV27 to TRBJ2-7, with D perhaps TRBD1 (7 bases). Germline V gene lookup returns CDR1 MNHEY and CDR2 SMNVEV (reference sequence). This CDR3 region has 13 residues. V was cut by 3 bases and J by 5 bases, with 11 bases left in between. CDR3 amino acids: CASSLAGGHEQYF. The CDR3 bases are TGTGCCAGCAGTTTGGCAGGGGGGCACGAGCAGTACTTC.

The chain carries TRBV7-9 and TRBJ2-7; D possibly corresponds to TRBD1 (6 bases). The CDR3 loop spans 17 amino acids. In germline, CDR1 is SEHNR, CDR2 FQNEAQ (reference sequence). V was cut by 5 bases and J by 0 bases, with 20 bases left in between. This CDR3 reads CASSPRGTQADSYEQYF. CDR3 nucleotide sequence: TGTGCCAGCAGCCCCAGGGGAACCCAGGCCGACTCCTACGAGCAGTACTTC.

V and J are TRBV5-4 and TRBJ2-5; TRBD2 might be the D (6 bases). CDR1 and CDR2 from the germline V gene are SGHNT and YYREEE (reference sequence). The CDR3 runs 15 residues. The ends were cut back, 3 bases at V and 5 bases at J, with 17 bases in the middle. For the CDR3, the DNA is TGTGCCAGCAGCTCGGATATCGGAGGGTTGGAGACCCAGTACTTC. Encoded protein: CASSSDIGGLETQYF.

The rearrangement uses TRBV6-5 and TRBJ2-3; 8 bases are shared with TRBD2. J was trimmed by 10 bases and V by 8 bases; bases with no gene match: 14. CDR1 and CDR2 from the germline V gene are MNHEY and SVGAGI. The CDR3 is 14 amino acids. DNA of the CDR3: TGTGCCAGCGGCTGGCGGGGGGCCTTCGGCGCGCAGTATTTT. Protein product: CASGWRGAFGAQYF.

V gene TRBV7-9 combines with J gene TRBJ2-7; no clear D gene. V was pared by 5 bases and J by 3 bases, with 8 bases between. Germline lookup yields CDR1 SEHNR and CDR2 FQNEAQ (reference sequence). The CDR3 length is 12 residues. The DNA of the CDR3 is TGTGCCAGCAGCAGGGTCCTCTACGAGCAGTACTTC. It is translated as CASSRVLYEQYF.

The V and J genes are TRBV10-3 and TRBJ2-7, with 7 positions matching TRBD1. Germline CDR1 and CDR2: ENHRY and SYGVKD. CDR3 length equals 15 residues. Unmatched junction bases numbered 8, after V lost 3 bases and J lost 3 bases. CDR3 sequence (DNA): TGTGCCATCAGTGATCTCCGGACAGGAGACTACGAGCAGTACTTC. This gives the protein CAISDLRTGDYEQYF.

This clone has more than one count but fewer than ten. CDR3 sequence: CASSQDTGSYGYTF. CDR3 DNA sequence: TGCGCCAGCAGCCAAGATACGGGGTCCTATGGCTACACCTTC. This chain links TRBV4-1 with TRBJ1-2, with D uncertain. The V end lost 0 bases, the J end lost 4 bases, and 9 bases lay between the germline ends. Germline V lookup: CDR1 MGHRA, CDR2 YSYEKL. This CDR3 spans 14 amino acids.

CDR3 nucleotide sequence: TGCGCCAGCAATAGATGGAGCCCGAACACCGGGGAGCTGTTTTTT. This gives the protein CASNRWSPNTGELFF. The chain joins TRBV5-1 to TRBJ2-2; D is uncertain. CDR3 size: 15 residues. Germline V lookup: CDR1 SGHRS, CDR2 YFSETQ. V was shortened by 6 bases and J by 0 bases, with 12 bases between the two germline ends. Supplemented by reference TRBV5-1 and TRBJ2-2, the full variable domain reads KAGVTQTPRYLIKTRGQQVTLSCSPISGHRSVSWYQQTPGQGLQFLFEYFSETQRNKGNFPGRFSGRQFSNSRSEMNVSTLELGDSALYLCASNRWSPNTGELFFGEGSRLTVL.

The chain links TRBV2 to TRBJ2-1; possible D gene TRBD1, 8 bases. V lost 8 bases, J lost 9 bases, and 20 bases lay in between. CDR3 size: 14 residues. In germline, CDR1 is SNHLY, CDR2 FYNNEI. Here the CDR3 reads CASENSDREGEQFF. CDR3 nucleotide sequence: TGTGCCAGCGAGAACTCGGACAGGGAGGGTGAGCAGTTCTTC.

CDR3 residues: CASSPIRGKGEKLFF. CDR3 in DNA: TGTGCCAGCTCACCAATTCGGGGAAAGGGTGAAAAACTGTTTTTT. This chain joins TRBV18 and TRBJ1-4; D is undetermined. The CDR3 extends over 15 amino acids. The ends were cut back, 2 bases at V and 7 bases at J, with 14 bases in the middle. Germline V CDR1 and CDR2: KGHSH, LQKENI.

This chain joins TRBV15 and TRBJ2-7, with a possible D match to TRBD2 (5 bases). The germline V and J ends were trimmed by 0 bases and 1 base, with 10 bases remaining between them. The CDR3 sequence is 15 residues long. CDR1 is LNHNV, CDR2 YYDKDF, per germline (reference sequence). CDR3 DNA: TGTGCCACCAGCAGAGAGGGAGCGCAATCCTACGAGCAGTACTTC. As protein: CATSREGAQSYEQYF.

V and J are TRBV6-5 and TRBJ1-1; D is perhaps TRBD1 (5 bases). Germline values: CDR1 MNHEY, CDR2 SVGAGI. The CDR3 consists of 15 residues. Between the trimmed V and J ends, which lost 4 bases and 6 bases, there was a span of 18 bases. The CDR3 region has the DNA TGTGCCAGCAGTTCCGGGACCCCAGCCCTGGCTGAAGCTTTCTTT. It codes for CASSSGTPALAEAFF.

The chain uses TRBV6-1 and TRBJ1-1, with a weak D call TRBD1 (5 bases). V lost 4 bases, J lost 0 bases, and 12 bases lay in between. The CDR3 is 15 residues long. From germline, CDR1 is MNHNS and CDR2 SASEGT. The CDR3 bases are TGTGCCAGCAGTGGATGGGGCCCCATGAACACTGAAGCTTTCTTT. This gives the protein CASSGWGPMNTEAFF.

V and J are TRBV6-4 and TRBJ2-3; D not certain. In germline, CDR1 is MRHNA, CDR2 SNTAGT. The CDR3 has 13 amino acids. The germline V and J ends were trimmed by 2 bases and 0 bases, with 3 bases remaining between them. The CDR3 region has the DNA TGTGCCAGCAGTGACGACAGCACAGATACGCAGTATTTT. It encodes CASSDDSTDTQYF.

This chain uses TRBV19 with TRBJ1-2, with D maybe TRBD1 (5 bases). Germline V gene data show CDR1 as LNHDA and CDR2 as SQIVND (reference sequence). This CDR3 comprises 16 residues. V was shortened by 5 bases and J by 3 bases, with 19 bases between the two germline ends. The CDR3: CASSLAGTEGDYGYTF. In DNA, the CDR3 is TGTGCCAGTAGTTTAGCCGGGACCGAAGGGGACTATGGCTACACCTTC.